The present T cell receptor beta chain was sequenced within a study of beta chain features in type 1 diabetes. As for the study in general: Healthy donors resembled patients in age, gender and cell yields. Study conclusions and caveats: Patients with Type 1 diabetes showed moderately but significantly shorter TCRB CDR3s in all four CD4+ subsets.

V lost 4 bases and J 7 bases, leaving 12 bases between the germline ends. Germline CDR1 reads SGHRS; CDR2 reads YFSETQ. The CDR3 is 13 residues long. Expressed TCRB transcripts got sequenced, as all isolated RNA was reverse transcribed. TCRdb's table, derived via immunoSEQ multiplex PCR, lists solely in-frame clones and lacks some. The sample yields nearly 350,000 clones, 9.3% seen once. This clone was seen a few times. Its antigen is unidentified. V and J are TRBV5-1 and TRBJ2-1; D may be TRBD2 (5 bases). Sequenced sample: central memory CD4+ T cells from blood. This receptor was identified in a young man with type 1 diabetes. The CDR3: CASSVLAENEQFF. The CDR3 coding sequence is TGCGCCAGCAGCGTGCTAGCTGAGAATGAGCAGTTCTTC.